This T cell receptor beta chain comes out of a study of blood T cell repertoires in COVID-19. Study as a whole: Samples taken during acute and convalescent COVID-19 were collected in the United States, Italy and Spain.

The CDR3 is made up of 12 amino acids. Participants spanned ages about 18 to 100 years and resided in 20 to 30 US areas. Assay: immunoSEQ multiplex PCR; the TCRdb copy retains only in-frame clones and omits some. The sample records approximately 490,000 clones, about 88% being singletons. The TCR was taken from a woman aged 60-75 years who had recovered from COVID-19. This chain links TRBV21-1 with TRBJ2-1; the table's D call, TRBD1, was not checked against the DNA. TRBV21-1 is assigned pseudogene status. Sequenced input: PBMCs or T cells enriched from blood (not recorded which). The CDR3 region is CASSKVGQVRFF. In DNA, the CDR3 is TGTGCCAGCAGCAAAGTCGGACAGGTCCGATTCTTC.